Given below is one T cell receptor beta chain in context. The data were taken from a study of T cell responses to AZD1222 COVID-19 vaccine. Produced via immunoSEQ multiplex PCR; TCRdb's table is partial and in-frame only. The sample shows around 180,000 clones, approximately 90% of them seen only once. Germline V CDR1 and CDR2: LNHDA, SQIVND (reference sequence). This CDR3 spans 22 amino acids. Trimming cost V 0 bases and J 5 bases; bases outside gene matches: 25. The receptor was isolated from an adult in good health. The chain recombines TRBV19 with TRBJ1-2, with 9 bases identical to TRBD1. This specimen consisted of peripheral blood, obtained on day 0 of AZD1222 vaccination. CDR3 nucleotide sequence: TGTGCCAGTAGTATAGAACCACGTCTTTCGAGGGGACAGGGAAGCGGGCCATATGGCTACACCTTC. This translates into CASSIEPRLSRGQGSGPYGYTF. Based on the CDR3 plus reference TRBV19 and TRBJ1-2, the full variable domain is DGGITQSPKYLFRKEGQNVTLSCEQNLNHDAMYWYRQDPGQGLRLIYYSQIVNDFQKGDIAEGYSVSREKKESFPLTVTSAQKNPTAFYLCASSIEPRLSRGQGSGPYGYTFGSGTRLTVV.